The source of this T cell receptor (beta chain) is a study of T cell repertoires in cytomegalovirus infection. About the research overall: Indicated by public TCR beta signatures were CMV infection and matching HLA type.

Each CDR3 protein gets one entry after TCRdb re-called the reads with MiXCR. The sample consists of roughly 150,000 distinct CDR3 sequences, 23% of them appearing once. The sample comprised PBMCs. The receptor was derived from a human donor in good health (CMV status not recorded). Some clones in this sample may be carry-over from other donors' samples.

CDR3 sequence (DNA): TGTGCCAGCAGCCAAGATGGGGCGGGGAACACTGAAGCTTTCTTT. Residues: CASSQDGAGNTEAFF. The chain recombines TRBV14 with TRBJ1-1; D may be TRBD1 (5 bases). V was clipped by 0 bases and J by 1 base, with 9 bases between them. Germline V lookup: CDR1 SGHDN, CDR2 FVKESK. The CDR3 contains 15 residues.